The following is a T cell receptor beta chain sequence with its context. Data came from immunoSEQ multiplex PCR; TCRdb stores just in-frame clones and leaves some out. The sample holds under 85,000 clones, roughly 94% seen once. The sample belongs to a study of cytomegalovirus exposure and HLA in healthy donors. This clonotype was sampled from a woman aged 18-30 years in good health and CMV-seropositive. The sequencing input was PBMCs.

The CDR3 protein is CASSADRGQLGSTEAFF. The CDR3 bases are TGCGCCAGCAGCGCGGACAGGGGGCAATTGGGGAGCACTGAAGCTTTCTTT. The J gene is TRBJ1-1, the V gene TRBV5-1; 11 bases align to TRBD1. Germline V gene sequence: CDR1 SGHRS, CDR2 YFSETQ. CDR3 length equals 17 residues. J gave up 4 bases and V 4 bases, and 12 bases lay outside the gene matches.